This entry lists 5 T cell receptor beta chains sequenced from one sample in a study of T cell responses to AZD1222 COVID-19 vaccine. TCRdb keeps only in-frame clones here, not all; method: immunoSEQ multiplex PCR. In the table there are 130,000 to 150,000 clones, 90% of which are singletons. The sequencing here drew on peripheral blood, taken on day 0 of AZD1222 vaccination. Receptors originate from an adult in good health.

This clone was counted once. V usage is TRBV6-2 or TRBV6-3 and J usage is TRBJ2-7; either TRBD1 or TRBD2 may supply D (6 bases each). The V gene's germline CDR1 is MNHEY and CDR2 SVGEGT. The CDR3 has 15 residues. V lost 5 bases to trimming and J lost 5 bases, with 19 bases between them. The CDR3 sequence is CASSRTGLDYNEQYF. The CDR3 nucleotides are TGTGCCAGCAGTCGCACAGGGCTGGACTACAACGAGCAGTACTTC.

The chain links TRBV19 to TRBJ1-2; 8 positions match TRBD1. With 2 bases clipped from V and 8 bases from J, the junction kept 16 bases outside the gene matches. There are 17 residues in the CDR3. Looked up from germline, CDR1 is LNHDA and CDR2 is SQIVND (reference sequence). CDR3 in amino acids: CASSIRGPPNRGDGYTF. CDR3 coding DNA: TGTGCCAGTAGTATACGGGGACCACCGAACAGGGGGGACGGCTACACCTTC. Variable domain in full (rest from reference TRBV19 and TRBJ1-2): DGGITQSPKYLFRKEGQNVTLSCEQNLNHDAMYWYRQDPGQGLRLIYYSQIVNDFQKGDIAEGYSVSREKKESFPLTVTSAQKNPTAFYLCASSIRGPPNRGDGYTFGSGTRLTVV.

The chain is built from TRBV3-1 (or the pseudogene TRBV3-2) and TRBJ1-2, with 8 bases matching TRBD1. From germline, CDR1 is LGHDT and CDR2 YNNKEL (reference sequence). With 4 bases clipped from V and 7 bases from J, the junction kept 8 bases outside the gene matches. This CDR3 has 14 amino acids. CDR3 region: CASSRDRGGSGYTF. The CDR3 bases are TGTGCCAGCAGCCGTGACAGGGGTGGATCTGGCTACACCTTC.

This rearrangement joins TRBV18 to TRBJ2-3; 12 bases align to TRBD1. V dropped 1 base and J dropped 2; count of bases not matched to a gene: 1. Germline lookup yields CDR1 KGHSH and CDR2 LQKENI. The CDR3 is 16 amino acids. In DNA, the CDR3 is TGTGCCAGCTCACCACAGGGACAGGGGGCCACAGATACGCAGTATTTT. Protein sequence: CASSPQGQGATDTQYF.

In nucleotides, the CDR3 is TGTGCCAGCACCCGGTTGACTAGCGGTTCTGGGGAGCAGTACTTC. Residues: CASTRLTSGSGEQYF. V gene TRBV2 combines with J gene TRBJ2-7; TRBD2 matches 9 bases. V lost 7 bases to trimming and J lost 7 bases; unmatched junction nucleotides: 14. Germline V gives CDR1 SNHLY, CDR2 FYNNEI. The CDR3 runs to 15 residues.